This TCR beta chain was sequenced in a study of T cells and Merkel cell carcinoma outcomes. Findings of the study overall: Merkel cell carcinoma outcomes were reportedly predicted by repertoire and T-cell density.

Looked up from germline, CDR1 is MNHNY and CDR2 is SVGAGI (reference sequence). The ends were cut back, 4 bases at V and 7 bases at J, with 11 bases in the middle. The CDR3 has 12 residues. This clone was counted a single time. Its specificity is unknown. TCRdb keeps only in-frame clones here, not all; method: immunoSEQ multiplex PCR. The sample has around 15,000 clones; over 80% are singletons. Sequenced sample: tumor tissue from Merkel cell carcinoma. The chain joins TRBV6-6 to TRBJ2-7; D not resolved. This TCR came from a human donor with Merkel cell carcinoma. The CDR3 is CASSSNRGEQYF. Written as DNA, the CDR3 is TGTGCCAGCAGTTCCAACAGAGGTGAGCAGTACTTC.